The T cell receptor (beta chain) described here comes from a study of cytomegalovirus exposure and HLA in healthy donors. Primers included in the PCR were 60 Vbeta and 13 Jbeta primers. Measured with immunoSEQ multiplex PCR; TCRdb has only the in-frame clones, and not every one. Counted here are under 200,000 clones, approximately 82% occurring once; the ten biggest clones make up less than 5%. With V trimmed by 4 bases and J by 5 bases, 5 bases remained unmatched. CDR1 is SGHDT and CDR2 is YYEEEE in the germline V gene. This CDR3 contains 15 residues. The receptor's source is a male donor in good health and CMV-seronegative. The chain joins TRBV5-6 to TRBJ2-7; TRBD2 aligns across 14 bases. Sequenced sample: PBMCs. CDR3 protein: CASSLGTSGSHEQYF. As DNA, the CDR3 is TGTGCCAGCAGCCTAGGGACTAGCGGGAGCCACGAGCAGTACTTC.